This TCR beta chain was retrieved from a study of T-cell reconstitution after alpha-beta-depleted transplantation in children. Whole-study results and caveats: Newly made T cells mostly supplied T-cell counts and diversity one year after transplant. It was surviving recipient T cells and thymic progenitors that gave some patients high TCRbeta diversity at day 60.

Notes on this clonotype: The antigen is unknown. Possible read error: a much larger clone is one base away.

During its preparation, the TCRbeta library received unique molecular identifiers. TCRdb analysed the PCR reads with MiXCR anew, one entry per CDR3 protein. The sample has approximately 400,000 distinct CDR3 sequences, roughly 16% seen once. V dropped 5 bases and J dropped 5; count of bases not matched to a gene: 3. The CDR3 has 12 amino acids. The chain couples TRBV12-3 or TRBV12-4 to TRBJ2-7, with 7 bases matching TRBD1. The receptor was derived from a boy under two years old who had a stem cell transplant for Wiskott-Aldrich syndrome, so the T cells may come from the graft donor. The material sequenced was PBMCs, mostly from graft donor cells, taken 360 days after TCRalphabeta/CD19-depleted stem cell transplant. Here the CDR3 reads CASSRGGDEQYF. The CDR3 DNA is TGTGCCAGCAGTCGAGGGGGCGACGAGCAGTACTTC.